This is a list of T cell receptor beta chains from one sample in a study of graft-versus-host responses after intestinal transplantation. No cognate antigen is known for these TCRs. Libraries were prepared by immunoSEQ multiplex PCR; TCRdb keeps only in-frame clonotypes and omits some of them. The sample has roughly 98,000 clones, approximately 95% seen once. The sequences come from unstimulated CD8+ T cells sorted from spleen or lymph node cells, collected before transplant. These receptors all stem from a human donor who was the organ donor for an intestinal transplant. Each CDR3 is given with its conserved first and last residue. A D gene is named only where the DNA matches it firmly. A row's size may be missing; if present it is once, few, many or a size class.

CDR3 protein | CDR3 DNA | clone size | J gene | D gene | V gene
CASSLGLADTDTQYF | TGTGCTAGCAGCTTAGGACTAGCGGATACAGATACGCAGTATTTT | NA | TRBJ2-3 | TRBD2 | TRBV7-7
CASSPSGLAGGQIQYF | TGTGCCAGCAGTCCCTCCGGACTAGCGGGGGGCCAAATTCAGTACTTC | few | TRBJ2-4 | TRBD2 | TRBV6-6
CAWSQGTGRTPLHF | TGTGCCTGGAGTCAAGGGACAGGGCGTACACCCCTCCACTTT | NA | TRBJ1-6 | TRBD1 | TRBV30
CALNVFGQGFLSGANVLTF | TGTGCCCTCAATGTATTTGGACAGGGATTCCTCTCTGGGGCCAACGTCCTGACTTTC | NA | TRBJ2-6 | TRBD1 | TRBV12-5
CASSLGTTYEQYF | TGTGCCAGCAGCCTCGGGACAACCTACGAGCAGTACTTC | NA | TRBJ2-7 | NA | TRBV7-9
CAWISRRDRPEQYF | TGTGCCTGGATAAGCCGCCGAGACAGGCCGGAGCAGTACTTC | few | TRBJ2-7 | NA | TRBV30
CASSPTGPLATDTQYF | TGCGCCAGCAGCCCCACTGGTCCGTTAGCCACAGATACGCAGTATTTT | NA | TRBJ2-3 | NA | TRBV5-1
CASSFGSPYFYSYNEQFF | TGTGCCAGCAGCTTTGGGAGCCCTTACTTTTACTCCTACAATGAGCAGTTCTTC | NA | TRBJ2-1 | NA | TRBV5-4
CASSEGTSGGTDTQYF | TGTGCCAGCAGTGAGGGGACTAGCGGGGGCACAGATACGCAGTATTTT | NA | TRBJ2-3 | TRBD2 | TRBV6-4
CASSLGFRLAGAYEQYF | TGTGCCAGCAGTTTAGGTTTTCGGCTAGCGGGAGCCTACGAGCAGTACTTC | NA | TRBJ2-7 | TRBD2 | TRBV28
CSADSGSDEQFF | TGCAGCGCAGATAGCGGGAGCGATGAGCAGTTCTTC | once | TRBJ2-1 | TRBD2 | TRBV29-1
CASSLGSSGGLADTQYF | TGTGCCAGCAGCTTAGGGTCCAGCGGGGGTTTAGCAGATACGCAGTATTTT | NA | TRBJ2-3 | TRBD2 | TRBV7-6
CASSQAPYSGTYSYEQYF | TGCGCCAGCAGCCAAGCCCCCTATAGCGGGACATACTCCTACGAGCAGTACTTC | NA | TRBJ2-7 | TRBD2 | TRBV4-1
CASSLRGKNIQYF | TGTGCCAGCTCACTTCGGGGCAAAAACATTCAGTACTTC | NA | TRBJ2-4 | NA | TRBV18
CASSFRHPRWYNYGYTF | TGTGCCAGCAGCTTCCGGCATCCGAGGTGGTATAACTATGGCTACACCTTC | NA | TRBJ1-2 | NA | TRBV7-9
CASSLGASYEQYF | TGTGCCAGCAGCTTAGGGGCCTCCTACGAGCAGTACTTC | NA | TRBJ2-7 | NA | TRBV11-2
CASSMRVAGGPGEQFF | TGTGCCAGTAGTATGAGGGTAGCGGGAGGGCCGGGGGAGCAGTTCTTC | NA | TRBJ2-1 | TRBD2 | TRBV19
CASRDRGRNTEAFF | TGTGCCAGCAGGGACAGGGGCCGGAACACTGAAGCTTTCTTT | NA | TRBJ1-1 | TRBD1 | TRBV28